Below are 12 T cell receptor beta chains sequenced from a single sample in a study of blood T cell repertoires in COVID-19. Some clones are missing from TCRdb's copy, which holds only in-frame ones; the method was immunoSEQ multiplex PCR. The sample has some 320,000 clones; under 90% are singletons. The sequenced material came from peripheral blood. The receptors originated from a woman aged 25-40 years with COVID-19, enrolled during active disease.

The rearrangement uses TRBV19 and TRBJ1-6; TRBD1 aligns across 9 bases. The CDR3 is 16 amino acids. Germline CDR1 and CDR2: LNHDA and SQIVND (reference sequence). The trim removed 7 bases at V and 4 bases at J, leaving 8 bases unmatched. In DNA form, the CDR3 reads TGTGCCAGTACCCAGGACAGGGGAGCTTATAATTCACCCCTCCACTTT. It specifies CASTQDRGAYNSPLHF.

This clone was seen only a few times. The V call is TRBV19, the J call TRBJ1-5, with 7 bases identical to TRBD1. The germline gives CDR1 LNHDA, CDR2 SQIVND (reference sequence). The length of the CDR3 is 17 residues. Unmatched junction bases numbered 10, after V lost 4 bases and J lost 1 base. Here the CDR3 reads CASSTRFDRVSNQPQHF. DNA for the CDR3: TGTGCCAGTAGTACCCGATTCGACAGGGTGAGCAATCAGCCCCAGCATTTT.

The V call is TRBV6-2 or TRBV6-3, the J call TRBJ2-7; 10 bases map to TRBD1. Unmatched junction bases numbered 11, after V lost 0 bases and J lost 3 bases. Germline assignment: CDR1 MNHEY and CDR2 SVGEGT. The CDR3 runs to 18 residues. CDR3 nucleotides: TGTGCCAGCAGTTACTCGACAGGGGGCGCAGAAGCTTTCTACGAGCAGTACTTC. Translated: CASSYSTGGAEAFYEQYF.

Comment on this clone: An end of the junction does not agree with germline; a read error may underlie this. The chain couples TRBV27 to TRBJ1-1; perhaps TRBD1 as D (5 bases). Germline CDR1 MNHEY, CDR2 SMNVEV (reference sequence). The CDR3 loop spans 15 amino acids. The CDR3 region is CASSSEQDMKTEAFF. The CDR3 nucleotides read TGTGCCAGCAGCTCCGAACAGGATATGAAGACTGAAGCTTTCTTT.

The chain has TRBV4-2 and TRBJ2-7, with a weak D call TRBD1 (6 bases). The CDR3 consists of 14 residues. Trimming pared 1 base from V and 0 bases from J, leaving 7 bases between. The germline V gene has CDR1 LGHNA and CDR2 YNFKEQ. CDR3 sequence: CASSQGTVSYEQYF. CDR3 in DNA: TGTGCCAGCAGCCAAGGGACAGTCTCCTACGAGCAGTACTTC.

The genes are TRBV5-1 and TRBJ1-3; 10 bases line up with TRBD1. The J segment lost 7 bases and the V segment lost 4 bases, leaving 8 bases of the junction unmatched. Germline lookup yields CDR1 SGHRS and CDR2 YFSETQ. CDR3 length: 15 amino acids. The CDR3 bases are TGCGCCAGCAGCCGAGACGGACAGGGGGATAACACCATATATTTT. Its protein is CASSRDGQGDNTIYF.

This clone has just one count. The chain employs TRBV6-1 and TRBJ1-4, with no clear D. V shed 2 bases and J shed 7 bases, with 14 bases lying between them. The CDR3 length is 15 residues. The V gene's germline CDR1 is MNHNS and CDR2 SASEGT. The CDR3 bases are TGTGCCAGCAGTGAATCCTTTTCCGTCCGTGAAAAACTGTTTTTT. Translated: CASSESFSVREKLFF.

The J gene is TRBJ2-2, the V gene TRBV4-1; TRBD1 might be the D (5 bases). CDR3 length equals 13 residues. The ends were cut back, 4 bases at V and 7 bases at J, with 10 bases in the middle. CDR1 is MGHRA and CDR2 is YSYEKL in the germline V gene. The DNA of the CDR3 is TGCGCCAGCAGCCCCCCCGGACACGGGGAGCTGTTTTTT. Protein: CASSPPGHGELFF.

The chain couples TRBV28 to TRBJ2-1; 13 bases match TRBD2. From germline, CDR1 is MDHEN and CDR2 SYDVKM. V lost 3 bases and J lost 0; bases outside the gene matches: 8. The CDR3 runs to 19 residues. CDR3 nucleotides: TGTGCCAGCAGTTTGATACTAGCGGGGGGGAAGAGCTCCTACAATGAGCAGTTCTTC. Protein product: CASSLILAGGKSSYNEQFF.

J is TRBJ1-3 and V is TRBV7-9; 10 nucleotides agree with TRBD1. CDR1 is SEHNR and CDR2 is FQNEAQ in the germline V gene (reference sequence). The junction had 15 bases not matched to a gene; V was cut back by 3 bases and J by 4 bases. CDR3 length: 19 residues. The CDR3 DNA sequence: TGTGCCAGCAGCTTTCAACCGGGACAGGGGCCTTCTGGAGGAAACACCATATATTTT. Its translation is CASSFQPGQGPSGGNTIYF. Together with reference TRBV7-9 and TRBJ1-3, the CDR3 gives the full variable domain: DTGVSQNPRHKITKRGQNVTFRCDPISEHNRLYWYRQTLGQGPEFLTYFQNEAQLEKSRLLSDRFSAERPKGSFSTLEIQRTEQGDSAMYLCASSFQPGQGPSGGNTIYFGEGSWLTVV.

V gene TRBV7-7 combines with J gene TRBJ2-2; 9 bases are shared with TRBD2. The CDR3 sequence is 16 residues long. With V trimmed by 6 bases and J by 2 bases, 7 bases remained unmatched. Per germline, CDR1 SSHAT and CDR2 FNYEAQ (reference sequence). CDR3 DNA: TGTGCCAGCAGTGTCATTAGCGGGGGAAACACCGGGGAGCTGTTTTTT. Translation: CASSVISGGNTGELFF.

The V and J genes are TRBV11-1 and TRBJ1-2; D is perhaps TRBD1 (5 bases). This CDR3 has 16 amino acids. The germline V gene has CDR1 SGHAT and CDR2 FQDESV (reference sequence). Trimming took 5 bases from V and 4 from J, leaving 20 bases between them. CDR3 coding DNA: TGTGCCAGCAGCCCTCGGATCGGGGGAATTTCCTATGGCTACACCTTC. Translated, it gives CASSPRIGGISYGYTF.